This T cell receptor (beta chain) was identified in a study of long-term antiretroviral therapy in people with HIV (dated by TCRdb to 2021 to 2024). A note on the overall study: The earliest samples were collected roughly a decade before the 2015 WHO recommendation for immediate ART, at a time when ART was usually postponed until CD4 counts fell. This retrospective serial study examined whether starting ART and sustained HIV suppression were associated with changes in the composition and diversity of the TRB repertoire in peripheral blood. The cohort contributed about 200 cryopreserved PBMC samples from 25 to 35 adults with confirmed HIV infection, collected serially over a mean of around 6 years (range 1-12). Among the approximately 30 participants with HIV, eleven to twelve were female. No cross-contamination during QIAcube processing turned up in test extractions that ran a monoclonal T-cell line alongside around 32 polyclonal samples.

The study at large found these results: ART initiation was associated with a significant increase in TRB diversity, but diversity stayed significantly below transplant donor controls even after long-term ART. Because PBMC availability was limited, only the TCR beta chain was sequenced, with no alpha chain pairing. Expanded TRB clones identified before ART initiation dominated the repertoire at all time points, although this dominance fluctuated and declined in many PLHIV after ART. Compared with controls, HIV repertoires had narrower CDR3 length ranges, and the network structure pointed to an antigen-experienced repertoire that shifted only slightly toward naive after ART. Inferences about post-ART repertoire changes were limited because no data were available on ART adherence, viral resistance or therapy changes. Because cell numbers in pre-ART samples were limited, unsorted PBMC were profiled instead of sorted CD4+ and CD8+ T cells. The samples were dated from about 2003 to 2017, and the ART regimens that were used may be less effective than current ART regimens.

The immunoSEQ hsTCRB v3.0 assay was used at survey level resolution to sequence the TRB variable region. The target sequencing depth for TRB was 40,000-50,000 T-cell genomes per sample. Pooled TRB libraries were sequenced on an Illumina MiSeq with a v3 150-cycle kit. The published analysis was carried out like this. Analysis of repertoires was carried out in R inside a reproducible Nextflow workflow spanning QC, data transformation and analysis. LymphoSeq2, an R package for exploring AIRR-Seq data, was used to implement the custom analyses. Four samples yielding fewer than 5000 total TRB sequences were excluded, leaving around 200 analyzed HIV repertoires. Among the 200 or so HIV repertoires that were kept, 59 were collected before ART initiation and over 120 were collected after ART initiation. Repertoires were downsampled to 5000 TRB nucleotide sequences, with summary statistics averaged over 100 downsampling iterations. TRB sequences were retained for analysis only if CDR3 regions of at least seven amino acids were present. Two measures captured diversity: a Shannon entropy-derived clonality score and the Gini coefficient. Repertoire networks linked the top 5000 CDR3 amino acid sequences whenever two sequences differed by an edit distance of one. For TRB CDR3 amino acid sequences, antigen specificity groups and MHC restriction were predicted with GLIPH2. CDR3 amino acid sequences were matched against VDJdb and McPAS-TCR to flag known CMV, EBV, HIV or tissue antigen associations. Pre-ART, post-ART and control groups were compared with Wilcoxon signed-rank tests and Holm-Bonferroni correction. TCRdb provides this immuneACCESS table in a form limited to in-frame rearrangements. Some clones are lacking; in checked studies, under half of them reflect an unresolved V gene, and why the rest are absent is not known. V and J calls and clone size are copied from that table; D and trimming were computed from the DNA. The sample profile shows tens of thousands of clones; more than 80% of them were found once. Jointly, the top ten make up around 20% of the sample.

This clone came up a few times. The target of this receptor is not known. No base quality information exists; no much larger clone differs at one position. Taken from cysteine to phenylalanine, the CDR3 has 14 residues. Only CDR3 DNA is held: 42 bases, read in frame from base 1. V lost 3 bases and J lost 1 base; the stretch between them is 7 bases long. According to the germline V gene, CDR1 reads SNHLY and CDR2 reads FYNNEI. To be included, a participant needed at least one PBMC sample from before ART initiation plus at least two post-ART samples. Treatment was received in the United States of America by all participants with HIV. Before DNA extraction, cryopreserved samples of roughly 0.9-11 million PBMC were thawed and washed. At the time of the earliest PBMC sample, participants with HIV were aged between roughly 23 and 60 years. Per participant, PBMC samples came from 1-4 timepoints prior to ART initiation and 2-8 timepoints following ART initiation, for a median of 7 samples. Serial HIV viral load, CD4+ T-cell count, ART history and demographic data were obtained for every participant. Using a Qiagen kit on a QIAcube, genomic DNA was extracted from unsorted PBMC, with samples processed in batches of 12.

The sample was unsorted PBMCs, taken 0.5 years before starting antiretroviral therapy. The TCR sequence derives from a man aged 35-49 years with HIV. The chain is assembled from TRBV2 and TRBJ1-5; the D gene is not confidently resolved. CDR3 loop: CASSEVLSNQPQHF. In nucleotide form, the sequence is TGTGCCAGCAGTGAGGTCTTGAGCAATCAGCCCCAGCATTTT.